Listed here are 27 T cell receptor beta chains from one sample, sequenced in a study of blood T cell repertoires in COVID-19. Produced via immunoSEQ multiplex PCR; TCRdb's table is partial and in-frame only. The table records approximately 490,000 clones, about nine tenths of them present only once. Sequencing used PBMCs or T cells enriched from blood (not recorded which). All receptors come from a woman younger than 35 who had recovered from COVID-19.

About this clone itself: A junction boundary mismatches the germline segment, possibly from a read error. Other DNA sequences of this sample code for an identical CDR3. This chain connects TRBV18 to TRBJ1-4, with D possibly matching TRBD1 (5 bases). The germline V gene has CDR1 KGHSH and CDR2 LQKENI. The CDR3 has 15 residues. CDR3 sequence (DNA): TGTGCCAGCTCACCACGGAGTCAGGGTGGTGAAAAATTGTTTTTT. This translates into CASSPRSQGGEKLFF.

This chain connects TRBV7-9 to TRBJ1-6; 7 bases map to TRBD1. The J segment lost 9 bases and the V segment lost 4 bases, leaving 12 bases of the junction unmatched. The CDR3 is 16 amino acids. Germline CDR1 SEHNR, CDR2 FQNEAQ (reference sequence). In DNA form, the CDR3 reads TGTGCCAGCAGCTCAATTCCGCAGGGGGATAGTTCACCCCTCCACTTT. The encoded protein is CASSSIPQGDSSPLHF. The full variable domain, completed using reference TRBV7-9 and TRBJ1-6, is DTGVSQNPRHKITKRGQNVTFRCDPISEHNRLYWYRQTLGQGPEFLTYFQNEAQLEKSRLLSDRFSAERPKGSFSTLEIQRTEQGDSAMYLCASSSIPQGDSSPLHFGNGTRLTVT.

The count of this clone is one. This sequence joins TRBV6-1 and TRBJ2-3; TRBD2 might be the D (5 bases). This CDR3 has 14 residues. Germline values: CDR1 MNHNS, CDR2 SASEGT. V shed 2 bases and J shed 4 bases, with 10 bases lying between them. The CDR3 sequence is CASSEWTYSDTQYF. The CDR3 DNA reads TGTGCCAGCAGTGAATGGACTTATTCAGATACGCAGTATTTT.

In nucleotides, the CDR3 is TGCAGCGTGGAGACAGCTAACTATGGCTACACCTTC. Residues: CSVETANYGYTF. The chain joins TRBV29-1 to TRBJ1-2; TRBD1 might be the D (5 bases). Germline lookup yields CDR1 SQVTM and CDR2 ANQGSEA. V was cut by 6 bases and J by 0 bases, with 8 bases left in between. The CDR3 covers 12 residues.

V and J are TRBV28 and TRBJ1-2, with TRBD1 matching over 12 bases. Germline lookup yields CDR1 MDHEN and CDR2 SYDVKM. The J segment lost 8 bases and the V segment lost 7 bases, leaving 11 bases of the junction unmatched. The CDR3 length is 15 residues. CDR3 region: CASTSRGQGARGYTF. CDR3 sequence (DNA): TGTGCCAGCACCTCAAGGGGACAGGGGGCGAGGGGCTACACCTTC.

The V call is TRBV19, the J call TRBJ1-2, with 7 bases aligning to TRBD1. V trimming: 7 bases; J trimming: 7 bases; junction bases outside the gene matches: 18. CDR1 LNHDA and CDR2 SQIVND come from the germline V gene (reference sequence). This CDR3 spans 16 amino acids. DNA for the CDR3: TGTGCCAGTAACTTGGAGACAGGGTCGGAGATAGGTGGCTACACCTTC. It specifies CASNLETGSEIGGYTF.

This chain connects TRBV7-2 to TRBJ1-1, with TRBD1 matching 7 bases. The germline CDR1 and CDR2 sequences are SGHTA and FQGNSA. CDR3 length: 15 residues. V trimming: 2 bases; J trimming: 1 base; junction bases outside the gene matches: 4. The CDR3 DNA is TGTGCCAGCAGCTTAACAGGGGCCCAGAACACTGAAGCTTTCTTT. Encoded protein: CASSLTGAQNTEAFF.

This CDR3 reads CASGLGTSGGGETQYF. DNA for the CDR3: TGTGCTAGTGGTTTGGGGACTAGCGGGGGTGGGGAGACCCAGTACTTC. V and J are TRBV12-5 and TRBJ2-5; TRBD2 matches 13 bases. The germline CDR1 and CDR2 sequences are LGHNT and FRNRAP. There are 16 residues in the CDR3. J was trimmed by 5 bases and V by 1 base; bases with no gene match: 4.

The CDR3 loop reads CASSALETRGYTF. The CDR3 DNA follows: TGTGCCAGCAGTGCATTAGAGACAAGGGGCTACACCTTC. The chain carries TRBV2 and TRBJ1-2; unclear D gene. Deletions cut 4 bases from V and 8 bases from J, with 14 bases between. Germline V gene data show CDR1 as SNHLY and CDR2 as FYNNEI. The CDR3 is 13 residues long.

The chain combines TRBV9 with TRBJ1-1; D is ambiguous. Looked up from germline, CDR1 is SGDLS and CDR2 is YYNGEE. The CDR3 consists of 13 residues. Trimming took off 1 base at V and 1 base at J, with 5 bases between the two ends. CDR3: CASSVSRNTEAFF. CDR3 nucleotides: TGTGCCAGCAGCGTATCGAGGAACACTGAAGCTTTCTTT.

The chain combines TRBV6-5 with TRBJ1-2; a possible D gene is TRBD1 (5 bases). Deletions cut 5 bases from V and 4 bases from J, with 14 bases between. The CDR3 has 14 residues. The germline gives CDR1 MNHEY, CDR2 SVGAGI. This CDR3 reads CASSNGGRFYGYTF. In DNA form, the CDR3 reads TGTGCCAGCAGTAACGGGGGGAGGTTCTATGGCTACACCTTC.

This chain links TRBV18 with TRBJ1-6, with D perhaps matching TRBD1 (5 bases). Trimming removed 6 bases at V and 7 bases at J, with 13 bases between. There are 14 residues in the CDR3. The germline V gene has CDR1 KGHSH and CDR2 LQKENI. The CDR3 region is CASSPDRVNSPLHF. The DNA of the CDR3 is TGTGCCAGCTCCCCCGACAGAGTCAATTCACCCCTCCACTTT.

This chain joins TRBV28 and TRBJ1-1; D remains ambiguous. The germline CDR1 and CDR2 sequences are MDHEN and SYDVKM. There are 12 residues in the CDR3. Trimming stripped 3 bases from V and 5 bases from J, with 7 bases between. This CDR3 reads CASSFSLTEAFF. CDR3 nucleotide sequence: TGTGCCAGCAGTTTTAGCCTGACTGAAGCTTTCTTT.

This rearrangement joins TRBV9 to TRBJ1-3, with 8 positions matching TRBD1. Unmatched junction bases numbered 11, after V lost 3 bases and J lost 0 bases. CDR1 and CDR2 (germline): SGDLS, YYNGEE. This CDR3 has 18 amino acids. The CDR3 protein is CASSGADRQGISGNTIYF. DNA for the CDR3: TGTGCCAGCAGCGGAGCAGATAGACAGGGGATCTCTGGAAACACCATATATTTT.

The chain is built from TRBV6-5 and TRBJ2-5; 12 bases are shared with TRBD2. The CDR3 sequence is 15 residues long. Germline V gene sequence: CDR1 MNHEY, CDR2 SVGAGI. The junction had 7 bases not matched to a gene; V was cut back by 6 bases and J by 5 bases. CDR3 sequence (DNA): TGTGCCAGCAGGTCGACTAGCGGGGGCTGGGAGACCCAGTACTTC. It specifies CASRSTSGGWETQYF.

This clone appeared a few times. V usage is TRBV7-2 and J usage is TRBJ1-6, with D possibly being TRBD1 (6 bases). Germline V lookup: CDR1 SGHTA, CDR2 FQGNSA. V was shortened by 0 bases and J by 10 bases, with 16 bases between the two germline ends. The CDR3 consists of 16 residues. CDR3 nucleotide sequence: TGTGCCAGCAGCTTAGCGAGGCAGGGGTCGGGGTCACCCCTCCACTTT. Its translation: CASSLARQGSGSPLHF. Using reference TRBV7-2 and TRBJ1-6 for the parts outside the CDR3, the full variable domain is GAGVSQSPSNKVTEKGKDVELRCDPISGHTALYWYRQSLGQGLEFLIYFQGNSAPDKSGLPSDRFSAERTGGSVSTLTIQRTQQEDSAVYLCASSLARQGSGSPLHFGNGTRLTVT.

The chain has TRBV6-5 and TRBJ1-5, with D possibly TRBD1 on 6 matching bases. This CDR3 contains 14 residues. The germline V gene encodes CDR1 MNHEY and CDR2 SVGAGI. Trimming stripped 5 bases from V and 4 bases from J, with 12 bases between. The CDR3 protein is CASSRGAGNQPQHF. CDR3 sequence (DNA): TGTGCCAGCAGTCGGGGGGCAGGAAATCAGCCCCAGCATTTT.

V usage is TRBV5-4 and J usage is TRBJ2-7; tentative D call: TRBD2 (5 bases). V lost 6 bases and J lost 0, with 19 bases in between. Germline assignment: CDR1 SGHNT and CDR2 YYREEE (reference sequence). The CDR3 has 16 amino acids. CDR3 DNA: TGTGCCAGCACCCTCGGGCCAGCGGAGTTCTCCTACGAGCAGTACTTC. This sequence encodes CASTLGPAEFSYEQYF.

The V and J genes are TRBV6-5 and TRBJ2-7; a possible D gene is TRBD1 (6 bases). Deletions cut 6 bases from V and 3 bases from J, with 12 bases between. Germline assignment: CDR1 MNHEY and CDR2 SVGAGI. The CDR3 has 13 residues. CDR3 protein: CASSPQGVYEQYF. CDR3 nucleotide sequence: TGTGCCAGCAGCCCACAGGGTGTCTACGAGCAGTACTTC.

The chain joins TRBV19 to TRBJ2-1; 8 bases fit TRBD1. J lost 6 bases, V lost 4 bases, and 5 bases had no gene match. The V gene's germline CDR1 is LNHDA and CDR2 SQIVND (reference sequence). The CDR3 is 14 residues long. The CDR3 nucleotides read TGTGCCAGTAGTAAGGACAGGGCTAGCAATGAGCAGTTCTTC. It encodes CASSKDRASNEQFF.

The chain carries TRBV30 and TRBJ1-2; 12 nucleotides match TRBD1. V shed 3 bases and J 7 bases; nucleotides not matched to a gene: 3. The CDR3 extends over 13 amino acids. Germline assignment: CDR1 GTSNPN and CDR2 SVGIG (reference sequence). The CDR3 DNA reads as TGTGCCTGGAGCGGGACAGGGGGCTCTGGCTACACCTTC. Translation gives CAWSGTGGSGYTF.

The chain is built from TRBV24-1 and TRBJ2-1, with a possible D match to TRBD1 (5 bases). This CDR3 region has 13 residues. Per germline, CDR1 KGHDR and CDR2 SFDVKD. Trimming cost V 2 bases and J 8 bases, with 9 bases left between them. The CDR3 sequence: CATSDWEGDEQFF. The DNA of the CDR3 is TGTGCCACCAGTGATTGGGAAGGGGATGAGCAGTTCTTC.

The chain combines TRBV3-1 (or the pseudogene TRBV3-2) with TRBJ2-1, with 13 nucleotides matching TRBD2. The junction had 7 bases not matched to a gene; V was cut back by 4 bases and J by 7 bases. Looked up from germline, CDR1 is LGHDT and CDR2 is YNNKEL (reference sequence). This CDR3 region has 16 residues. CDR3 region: CASSPQLAGGKNEQFF. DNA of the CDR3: TGTGCCAGCAGCCCGCAACTAGCGGGGGGGAAGAATGAGCAGTTCTTC.

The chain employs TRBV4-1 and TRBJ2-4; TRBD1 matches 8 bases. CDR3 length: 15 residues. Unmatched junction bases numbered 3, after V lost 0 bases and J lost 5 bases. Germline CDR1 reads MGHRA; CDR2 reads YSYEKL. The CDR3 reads CASSQDAGQENIQYF. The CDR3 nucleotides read TGCGCCAGCAGCCAAGATGCGGGACAGGAAAACATTCAGTACTTC.

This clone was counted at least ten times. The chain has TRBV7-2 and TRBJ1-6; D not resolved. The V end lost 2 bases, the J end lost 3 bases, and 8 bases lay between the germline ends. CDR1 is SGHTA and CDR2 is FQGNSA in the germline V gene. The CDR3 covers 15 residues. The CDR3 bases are TGTGCCAGCAGCTTAATCGGGGACTATAATTCACCCCTCCACTTT. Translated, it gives CASSLIGDYNSPLHF.

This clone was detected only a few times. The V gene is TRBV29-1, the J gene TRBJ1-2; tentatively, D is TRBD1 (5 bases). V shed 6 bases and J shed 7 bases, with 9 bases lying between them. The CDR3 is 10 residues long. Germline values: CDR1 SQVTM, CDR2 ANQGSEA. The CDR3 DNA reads TGCAGCGTCGGGGGTTCTGGCTACACCTTC. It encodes CSVGGSGYTF.

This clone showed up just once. CDR3 sequence: CASRPTAEGLNQPQHF. CDR3 nucleotide sequence: TGTGCCAGCCGACCGACAGCTGAAGGGTTAAATCAGCCCCAGCATTTT. This chain links TRBV19 with TRBJ1-5; D might be TRBD1 (5 bases). The CDR3 extends over 16 amino acids. V was clipped by 9 bases and J by 4 bases, with 22 bases between them. In germline, CDR1 is LNHDA, CDR2 SQIVND (reference sequence).